A single sample is the source of the 28 T cell receptor beta chains below, sequenced in a study of blood T cell repertoires in COVID-19. This table comes from immunoSEQ multiplex PCR, and its TCRdb copy is limited to in-frame clones, with some not included. The data contain about 160,000 clones, less than 85% of them singletons. The sample comprised peripheral blood. All receptors derive from a human donor with acute or convalescent COVID-19. The donor label of this sample is uncertain.

The genes are TRBV7-9 and TRBJ1-6, with 7 bases identical to TRBD1. Germline loops: CDR1 SEHNR, CDR2 FQNEAQ (reference sequence). There are 17 residues in the CDR3. V lost 7 bases, J lost 4 bases, and 13 bases stayed unmatched. The CDR3: CASTRSPGTAYNSPLHF. The CDR3 DNA is TGTGCCAGCACCCGATCGCCTGGGACAGCGTATAATTCACCCCTCCACTTT.

The gene calls are TRBV11-3 and TRBJ1-4; D gene uncertain. Germline V lookup: CDR1 SGHNT, CDR2 YENEEA. V shed 7 bases and J shed 6 bases, with 15 bases lying between them. The CDR3 covers 14 residues. The CDR3 DNA reads TGTGCCAGCAAAGGCGGCCCTCTGGATGAAAAACTGTTTTTT. It encodes CASKGGPLDEKLFF.

The chain combines TRBV6-5 with TRBJ1-4, with 7 bases lining up with TRBD1. CDR1 is MNHEY and CDR2 is SVGAGI in the germline V gene. V was clipped by 6 bases and J by 4 bases; unmatched bases: 8. CDR3 length: 15 amino acids. In nucleotides, the CDR3 is TGTGCCAGCAGAACCTCCGGGACAGTTAATGAAAAACTGTTTTTT. The encoded protein is CASRTSGTVNEKLFF.

The chain couples TRBV20-1 to TRBJ2-7; 9 bases match TRBD2. Germline V gives CDR1 DFQATT, CDR2 SNEGSKA (reference sequence). V lost 3 bases to trimming and J lost 4 bases; unmatched junction nucleotides: 7. The CDR3 consists of 14 residues. The CDR3 nucleotides read TGCAGTGCTAGTTCAGCGGGGGGTTCGTACGAGCAGTACTTC. Amino acid sequence: CSASSAGGSYEQYF.

CDR3 nucleotide sequence: TGTGCCTGGAGGAGGGACGGGGGAAACTATGGCTACACCTTC. It encodes CAWRRDGGNYGYTF. This chain links TRBV30 with TRBJ1-2; D perhaps matches TRBD1 (5 bases). This CDR3 has 14 amino acids. Trimming shortened V by 3 bases and J by 2 bases, and 13 bases separated the two germline ends. The germline V gene has CDR1 GTSNPN and CDR2 SVGIG (reference sequence).

The chain carries TRBV6-5 and TRBJ1-5; TRBD1 might be the D (6 bases). Deletions cut 5 bases from V and 5 bases from J, with 13 bases between. Germline V lookup: CDR1 MNHEY, CDR2 SVGAGI. CDR3 length: 14 residues. The CDR3, as DNA: TGTGCCAGCAGTACGACAGGCCCCGATCAGCCCCAGCATTTT. Amino acids: CASSTTGPDQPQHF.

In this sample, this clone turned up once. The chain joins TRBV5-1 to TRBJ2-5, with 7 bases that match TRBD2. The CDR3 length is 14 residues. Germline V gene lookup returns CDR1 SGHRS and CDR2 YFSETQ. Trimming cost V 0 bases and J 6 bases; bases outside gene matches: 5. The CDR3 sequence: CASSLAAGDKTQYF. As DNA, the CDR3 is TGCGCCAGCAGCTTGGCGGCGGGGGATAAGACCCAGTACTTC. Drawing the rest from reference TRBV5-1 and TRBJ2-5, the complete variable domain is KAGVTQTPRYLIKTRGQQVTLSCSPISGHRSVSWYQQTPGQGLQFLFEYFSETQRNKGNFPGRFSGRQFSNSRSEMNVSTLELGDSALYLCASSLAAGDKTQYFGPGTRLLVL.

The chain is built from TRBV11-2 and TRBJ2-2, with D perhaps TRBD1 (6 bases). Deletions cut 3 bases from V and 6 bases from J, with 14 bases between. CDR3 length: 15 residues. Germline V gives CDR1 SGHAT, CDR2 FQNNGV. This CDR3 reads CASSFETGVAGELFF. The DNA for the CDR3 is TGTGCCAGCAGCTTTGAGACAGGAGTAGCCGGGGAGCTGTTTTTT.

Here the CDR3 reads CASSGTGSYSNQPQHF. CDR3 bases: TGTGCCAGCAGTGGGACAGGCTCCTATAGCAATCAGCCCCAGCATTTT. The chain links TRBV6-1 to TRBJ1-5, with 7 bases matching TRBD1. Trimming took 4 bases from V and 0 from J; bases not matched to a gene: 6. Germline lookup yields CDR1 MNHNS and CDR2 SASEGT. The CDR3 length is 16 residues.

The V call is TRBV9, the J call TRBJ1-1; maybe TRBD1 (6 bases). This CDR3 has 14 residues. Germline-derived CDR1 and CDR2 are SGDLS and YYNGEE. V lost 3 bases, J lost 4 bases, and 13 bases lay in between. CDR3 bases: TGTGCCAGCAGCGCATACACAGGGAGCACTGAAGCTTTCTTT. Its translation: CASSAYTGSTEAFF.

The gene calls are TRBV5-4 and TRBJ1-1, with a weak D call TRBD1 (6 bases). This CDR3 is 16 amino acids long. Germline CDR1 reads SGHNT; CDR2 reads YYREEE (reference sequence). Trimming stripped 0 bases from V and 0 bases from J, with 12 bases between. The CDR3 loop is CASSLGAGAMNTEAFF. The CDR3 DNA sequence: TGTGCCAGCAGCTTGGGGGCAGGGGCTATGAACACTGAAGCTTTCTTT.

The CDR3 DNA is TGTGCCAGCAGCGTAACCCGGGACACGGTACTCTCTGGGGCCAACGTCCTGACTTTC. Amino acid sequence: CASSVTRDTVLSGANVLTF. The chain couples TRBV9 to TRBJ2-6; D is possibly TRBD1 (6 bases). This CDR3 is built from 19 residues. V was trimmed by 1 base and J by 0 bases, leaving 17 bases between them. In germline, CDR1 is SGDLS, CDR2 YYNGEE.

The chain combines TRBV19 with TRBJ2-5, with 8 bases aligning to TRBD1. The CDR3 spans 16 residues. Unmatched junction bases numbered 13, after V lost 5 bases and J lost 5 bases. From germline, CDR1 is LNHDA and CDR2 SQIVND (reference sequence). This CDR3 reads CASSVAGGYPSETQYF. The CDR3 coding sequence is TGTGCCAGTAGTGTCGCAGGGGGCTATCCGAGTGAGACCCAGTACTTC.

The V and J genes are TRBV19 and TRBJ1-1; 8 nucleotides line up with TRBD1. Per the germline V gene, CDR1 is LNHDA and CDR2 is SQIVND (reference sequence). V gave up 7 bases and J gave up 3 bases; unmatched junction bases: 13. CDR3 length: 16 amino acids. The CDR3 coding sequence is TGTGCCAGTAATGACAGGGGATTAGGGAAGGACACTGAAGCTTTCTTT. This encodes CASNDRGLGKDTEAFF.

This chain uses TRBV7-2 with TRBJ1-3; D call uncertain. From germline, CDR1 is SGHTA and CDR2 FQGNSA. V was clipped by 1 base and J by 1 base, with 8 bases between them. The CDR3 runs to 15 residues. CDR3 protein: CASSLGGNSGNTIYF. CDR3 DNA sequence: TGTGCCAGCAGCTTAGGAGGGAATTCTGGAAACACCATATATTTT. Full variable domain (rest looked up from reference TRBV7-2 and TRBJ1-3): GAGVSQSPSNKVTEKGKDVELRCDPISGHTALYWYRQSLGQGLEFLIYFQGNSAPDKSGLPSDRFSAERTGGSVSTLTIQRTQQEDSAVYLCASSLGGNSGNTIYFGEGSWLTVV.

A word on this clone: The germline gene is not matched at one end of the junction; a read error may be the cause. The rearrangement joins TRBV6-5 to TRBJ2-7; 7 nucleotides line up with TRBD1. In germline, CDR1 is MNHEY, CDR2 SVGAGI. The CDR3 runs 15 residues. The CDR3: CASPTPGTAVSARNF. DNA for the CDR3: TGTGCCAGTCCGACGCCCGGGACAGCAGTCTCCGCGCGGAACTTC.

The chain carries TRBV7-2 and TRBJ1-3; a possible D gene is TRBD1 (6 bases). CDR3 length: 15 amino acids. Germline V gives CDR1 SGHTA, CDR2 FQGNSA. V lost 1 base, J lost 2 bases, and 9 bases lay in between. CDR3 DNA: TGTGCCAGCAGCTTAGACCCAGGGGCTGGAAACACCATATATTTT. Translation gives CASSLDPGAGNTIYF.

The rearrangement links TRBV12-5 to TRBJ1-1, with TRBD1 as a possible D gene (5 bases). Germline V gives CDR1 LGHNT, CDR2 FRNRAP. This CDR3 is built from 15 residues. V was shortened by 6 bases and J by 5 bases, with 19 bases between the two germline ends. The CDR3 bases are TGTGCTAGTGGCACCCCCCGAACACGGGGGACTGAAGCTTTCTTT. Its translation: CASGTPRTRGTEAFF. The whole variable domain, remainder taken from reference TRBV12-5 and TRBJ1-1, is DARVTQTPRHKVTEMGQEVTMRCQPILGHNTVFWYRQTMMQGLELLAYFRNRAPLDDSGMPKDRFSAEMPDATLATLKIQPSEPRDSAVYFCASGTPRTRGTEAFFGQGTRLTVV.

The chain carries TRBV3-1 (or the pseudogene TRBV3-2) and TRBJ1-2, with D possibly being TRBD1 (6 bases). The CDR3 spans 14 residues. Deletions cut 2 bases from V and 4 bases from J, with 11 bases between. Germline CDR1 is LGHDT and CDR2 is YNNKEL (reference sequence). CDR3: CASSQLVQGYGYTF. In DNA form, the CDR3 reads TGTGCCAGCAGCCAACTCGTACAGGGCTATGGCTACACCTTC.

This rearrangement joins TRBV19 to TRBJ2-7; TRBD1 matches at 8 bases. Germline lookup yields CDR1 LNHDA and CDR2 SQIVND (reference sequence). The V gene end was trimmed by 5 bases and the J gene end by 5 bases; junction bases not matched to a gene: 8. The CDR3 runs 14 residues. CDR3 region: CASSPTGGINEQYF. The CDR3 DNA follows: TGTGCCAGTAGTCCCACAGGGGGTATAAACGAGCAGTACTTC.

The chain joins TRBV15 to TRBJ2-2; TRBD2 might be the D (7 bases). V lost 6 bases to trimming and J lost 4 bases, with 15 bases between them. Per germline, CDR1 LNHNV and CDR2 YYDKDF (reference sequence). The CDR3 length is 15 residues. CDR3 in amino acids: CATRVGGGLTGELFF. CDR3 nucleotides: TGTGCCACCAGAGTGGGCGGGGGCCTCACCGGGGAGCTGTTTTTT.

CDR3 coding DNA: TGTGCCAGCAGCTTATATTCCGGTGATCAAGAGACCCAGTACTTC. It specifies CASSLYSGDQETQYF. The rearrangement joins TRBV7-3 to TRBJ2-5; no reliable D call. The germline gives CDR1 SGHTA, CDR2 FQGTGA. V lost 2 bases and J lost 2, with 12 bases in between. This CDR3 comprises 15 residues.

The rearrangement joins TRBV6-6 to TRBJ2-1, with 7 positions matching TRBD1. CDR3 length: 11 amino acids. Looked up from germline, CDR1 is MNHNY and CDR2 is SVGAGI (reference sequence). J lost 9 bases, V lost 10 bases, and 6 bases had no gene match. The CDR3 protein is CATRGQREQFF. The CDR3, as DNA: TGTGCCACTAGGGGACAGCGTGAGCAGTTCTTC.

In its sample, this clone was seen once. This sequence joins TRBV18 and TRBJ2-7, with 10 bases identical to TRBD1. The CDR3 contains 15 residues. The germline V gene encodes CDR1 KGHSH and CDR2 LQKENI. Germline trimming cut 3 bases from V and 3 bases from J; bases unmatched to any gene: 5. The DNA of the CDR3 is TGTGCCAGCTCACCCCAGGGACAGGGGCTCTACGAGCAGTACTTC. Protein sequence: CASSPQGQGLYEQYF.

This clone was counted between two and nine times. V is TRBV9 and J is TRBJ2-1; 7 bases are a match to TRBD2. The germline gives CDR1 SGDLS, CDR2 YYNGEE. The junction had 18 bases not matched to a gene; V was cut back by 4 bases and J by 5 bases. The CDR3 is made up of 18 amino acids. The chain's CDR3 is CASSKIGTTISADNEQFF. The DNA for the CDR3 is TGTGCCAGCAGCAAAATAGGGACTACCATAAGCGCGGACAATGAGCAGTTCTTC.

V and J are TRBV5-1 and TRBJ2-1, with TRBD2 matching over 14 bases. Trimming at V came to 3 bases and at J to 10 bases, leaving 9 bases not matched to a gene. CDR3 size: 16 residues. Germline CDR1 and CDR2: SGHRS and YFSETQ. The CDR3 reads CASSSTSGGAGAEQFF. The CDR3 DNA reads TGCGCCAGCAGCTCGACTAGCGGGGGGGCCGGGGCCGAGCAGTTCTTC.

This chain's CDR3 is CASSLVPPRGAFQETQYF. CDR3 coding DNA: TGTGCCAGCAGCTTAGTCCCCCCGCGCGGGGCCTTCCAAGAGACCCAGTACTTC. The V and J genes are TRBV7-9 and TRBJ2-5; possibly TRBD2 for D (6 bases). V was cut by 1 base and J by 1 base, with 19 bases left in between. CDR3 length: 18 residues. The V gene's germline CDR1 is SEHNR and CDR2 FQNEAQ (reference sequence).

The chain has TRBV19 and TRBJ1-6; D is possibly TRBD1 (6 bases). This CDR3 contains 18 residues. CDR1 and CDR2 from the germline V gene are LNHDA and SQIVND (reference sequence). The V end was cut by 2 bases, the J end by 7 bases, with 21 bases between. Written as DNA, the CDR3 is TGTGCCAGTAGTATAAAGCCCCGGACAGTTCAACGGAATTCACCCCTCCACTTT. It yields the protein CASSIKPRTVQRNSPLHF. Using reference TRBV19 and TRBJ1-6 for the parts outside the CDR3, the full variable domain is DGGITQSPKYLFRKEGQNVTLSCEQNLNHDAMYWYRQDPGQGLRLIYYSQIVNDFQKGDIAEGYSVSREKKESFPLTVTSAQKNPTAFYLCASSIKPRTVQRNSPLHFGNGTRLTVT.